These 22 T cell receptor beta chains came from one sample sequenced in a study of T cells in women clearing cervical HPV infection. Assay: immunoSEQ multiplex PCR; the TCRdb copy retains only in-frame clones and omits some. Its listing shows 39,000 or so clones. The sample consisted of blood buffy coat. All receptors derive from a woman between 18 and 69 years old with a cervical HPV16 infection that either progressed to CIN3+ or cleared (not recorded which).

A note on this clone: The observed sequence ends 3 residues before the CDR3 terminus, with the missing tail filled in from the germline J gene. The chain is built from TRBV7-3 and TRBJ1-2, with TRBD1 identical over 8 bases. This CDR3 spans 15 amino acids. The V gene's germline CDR1 is SGHTA and CDR2 FQGTGA. The DNA read from the CDR3 is TGTGCCAGCAGCTTGGGACAGGTGGACGTGGATGAC. Translating gives CASSLGQVDVDD. From start to end, the CDR3 is CASSLGQVDVDDYTF.

In regard to this clone: Coverage ceases 3 residues before the CDR3 finishes, and the germline J gene fills in the end. The chain is built from TRBV7-9 and TRBJ2-7; D unclear. V was clipped by 2 bases and J by 4 bases, with 9 bases between them. Germline loops: CDR1 SEHNR, CDR2 FQNEAQ (reference sequence). The CDR3 consists of 13 residues. The covered CDR3 bases are TGTGCCAGCAGCTTAAGTACCCAGTACGAG. Translation gives CASSLSTQYE. The full CDR3 is CASSLSTQYEQYF.

The CDR3 loop is CASSPDSNEQFF. The covered CDR3 bases are TGTGCCAGCTCACCAGACAGTAATGAG. The genes are TRBV18 and TRBJ2-1; maybe TRBD1 (5 bases). The missing CDR3 end, 3 residues past where the read stops, is filled in from the germline J gene. Germline V CDR1 and CDR2: KGHSH, LQKENI. The ends were cut back, 2 bases at V and 7 bases at J, with 6 bases in the middle. The CDR3 is 12 amino acids.

In regard to this clone: The read terminates 3 residues ahead of where the CDR3 ends, so the germline J gene completes it. The chain carries TRBV6-1 and TRBJ1-5, with D tentatively TRBD1 (6 bases). CDR3 length equals 14 residues. Trimming stripped 0 bases from V and 8 bases from J, with 11 bases between. Germline V CDR1 and CDR2: MNHNS, SASEGT. CDR3 region: CASSEAQGREPQHF. Incomplete CDR3 DNA: TGTGCCAGCAGTGAAGCGCAGGGGAGGGAGCCC.

Of note for this clone: The read gets to within 3 residues of the CDR3 end, and the germline J gene fills in the rest. The chain employs TRBV28 and TRBJ2-7, with D perhaps matching TRBD1 (5 bases). This CDR3 spans 18 amino acids. Trimming took 1 base from V and 0 from J, leaving 19 bases between them. Germline-derived CDR1 and CDR2 are MDHEN and SYDVKM. The CDR3 loop is CASSLFSRARSSSYEQYF. Incomplete CDR3 DNA: TGTGCCAGCAGTTTATTCTCCAGGGCTCGTTCGAGCTCCTACGAG.

Notes on this clone: Read data end 3 residues before the CDR3 end; the end is taken from the germline J gene. The chain combines TRBV20-1 with TRBJ2-7, with a weak D call TRBD2 (5 bases). The CDR3 runs to 13 residues. V dropped 5 bases and J dropped 3 bases, with 14 bases sitting between them. The germline V gene has CDR1 DFQATT and CDR2 SNEGSKA (reference sequence). CDR3 DNA, as far as it was read: TGCAGTGCTCCGAGTCCCGGGGACTACGAG. Protein sequence: CSAPSPGDYE. The full CDR3 is CSAPSPGDYEQYF.

Note on this clone: The sequence runs out 3 residues before the end of the CDR3; the remainder is reconstructed from the germline J gene. The rearrangement joins TRBV6-2 or TRBV6-3 to TRBJ2-3; 8 nucleotides line up with TRBD2. Germline-derived CDR1 and CDR2 are MNHEY and SVGEGT. This CDR3 has 17 residues. The part of the CDR3 DNA that was read is TGTGCCAGCAGTTACGGACTAGCTGGTACTGAAGGGGAGACG. Translated, it gives CASSYGLAGTEGET. The CDR3 as a whole reads CASSYGLAGTEGETQYF.

With regard to this clone: The read ends 3 residues early relative to the CDR3; the germline J gene fills the gap. The chain carries TRBV19 and TRBJ1-1; no definite D call. Germline CDR1 LNHDA, CDR2 SQIVND (reference sequence). V dropped 4 bases and J dropped 4 bases, with 10 bases sitting between them. The CDR3 runs 13 residues. CDR3 DNA (partial): TGTGCCAGTAGTAGCACACGGGGCACTGAA. Translated: CASSSTRGTE. The CDR3 reads in full as CASSSTRGTEAFF.

In the case of this clone: Coverage ceases 3 residues before the CDR3 finishes, and the germline J gene fills in the end. This sequence joins TRBV7-2 and TRBJ2-4; D possibly corresponds to TRBD1 (6 bases). CDR1 SGHTA and CDR2 FQGNSA come from the germline V gene. This CDR3 spans 13 amino acids. The part of the CDR3 DNA that was read is TGTGCCAGCAGCTTAAACAGGGAGCATGGT. Translating it yields CASSLNREHG. The full-length CDR3 reads as CASSLNREHGQYF. The full variable domain, completed using reference TRBV7-2 and TRBJ2-4, is GAGVSQSPSNKVTEKGKDVELRCDPISGHTALYWYRQSLGQGLEFLIYFQGNSAPDKSGLPSDRFSAERTGGSVSTLTIQRTQQEDSAVYLCASSLNREHGQYFGAGTRLSVL.

With respect to this clone: Read sequence stops 3 residues before the CDR3 end, and the germline J gene provides the missing end. This sequence joins TRBV30 and TRBJ1-5; unclear D gene. Per germline, CDR1 GTSNPN and CDR2 SVGIG (reference sequence). CDR3 length: 12 amino acids. V dropped 2 bases and J dropped 2 bases, with 4 bases sitting between them. The DNA read from the CDR3 is TGTGCCTGGAGTTATGGCAATCAGCCC. Its translation is CAWSYGNQP. The complete CDR3 sequence is CAWSYGNQPQHF.

A remark on this clone: The read is 3 residues too short to cover the CDR3 end, so that end is filled in from the germline J gene. This chain joins TRBV20-1 and TRBJ1-5, with 7 bases aligning to TRBD1. The CDR3 totals 15 residues. Germline trimming cut 5 bases from V and 6 bases from J; bases unmatched to any gene: 13. The germline gives CDR1 DFQATT, CDR2 SNEGSKA (reference sequence). The sequenced CDR3 bases are TGCAGTGCTTTTCTCCGGACAGGTGAAGGTCAGCCC. Its translation: CSAFLRTGEGQP. The entire CDR3 protein is CSAFLRTGEGQPQHF.

Of note for this clone: The sequenced fragment ends 3 residues before the CDR3 boundary, so the rest is inferred from the germline J gene. In the same sample, other DNA sequences code for this CDR3. V gene TRBV19 combines with J gene TRBJ2-1; 8 bases are shared with TRBD1. The trim removed 2 bases at V and 7 bases at J, leaving 4 bases unmatched. The CDR3 loop spans 14 amino acids. The germline gives CDR1 LNHDA, CDR2 SQIVND (reference sequence). The sequenced CDR3 bases are TGTGCCAGTAGTATACTGAACAGGGGGAATGAG. Translating it yields CASSILNRGNE. The CDR3 reads in full as CASSILNRGNEQFF.

Of note for this clone: The read comes to an end 3 residues before the CDR3 does, leaving the germline J gene to fill in the end. V is TRBV2 and J is TRBJ1-5, with D possibly being TRBD1 (6 bases). Trimming removed 2 bases from V and 5 bases from J, with 13 bases in between. CDR1 is SNHLY and CDR2 is FYNNEI in the germline V gene. The CDR3 covers 15 residues. CDR3 sequence: CASSESRQGYQPQHF. The sequenced CDR3 bases are TGTGCCAGCAGTGAAAGTCGGCAGGGGTATCAGCCC.

For this clone: From the germline J gene comes the end of the CDR3, since the read stops 3 residues before it. V usage is TRBV18 and J usage is TRBJ1-2, with D uncertain. The CDR3 runs 16 residues. The germline gives CDR1 KGHSH, CDR2 LQKENI. CDR3 loop: CASSASLTSGRSDYTF. Partial CDR3 DNA: TGTGCCAGCTCCGCATCCCTGACTAGCGGGAGAAGTGAC.

CDR3 in amino acids: CSPTSGSYEQYF. The sequenced CDR3 bases are TGCAGTCCGACTAGCGGGAGTTACGAG. The rearrangement joins TRBV20-1 to TRBJ2-7; 12 nucleotides align to TRBD2. The read gets to within 3 residues of the CDR3 end, and the germline J gene fills in the rest. Per the germline V gene, CDR1 is DFQATT and CDR2 is SNEGSKA (reference sequence). Losses at the gene ends were 8 bases for V and 4 bases for J; bases not matched to a gene: 3. The CDR3 covers 12 residues.

Comment on this clone: Coverage ceases 3 residues before the CDR3 finishes, and the germline J gene fills in the end. The chain joins TRBV30 to TRBJ1-6; TRBD1 agrees at 7 bases. V lost 7 bases, J lost 12 bases, and 12 bases stayed unmatched. CDR1 is GTSNPN and CDR2 is SVGIG in the germline V gene (reference sequence). CDR3 length: 13 amino acids. CDR3 sequence reads: CASEVDRDGPLHF. The CDR3 bases that were read are TGTGCCTCCGAAGTAGACAGGGACGGACCC.

With respect to this clone: The read terminates 3 residues before the CDR3 end, so the remaining end is supplied by the germline J gene. This sequence joins TRBV4-1 and TRBJ1-4; TRBD1 is a possible D gene (5 bases). This CDR3 comprises 15 residues. Germline V gene lookup returns CDR1 MGHRA and CDR2 YSYEKL. The V gene lost 0 bases and the J gene lost 8 bases, with 13 bases spanning the gap. The CDR3 region is CASSQDTGGGEKLFF. CDR3 bases read: TGCGCCAGCAGCCAAGATACGGGGGGAGGAGAAAAA.

Of note for this clone: The observed sequence ends 3 residues before the CDR3 terminus, with the missing tail filled in from the germline J gene. V gene TRBV6-1 combines with J gene TRBJ2-7, with 10 bases lining up with TRBD2. This CDR3 comprises 18 residues. Germline CDR1 is MNHNS and CDR2 is SASEGT. V was clipped by 2 bases and J by 3 bases; unmatched bases: 13. The CDR3 loop is CASSEQKSGGANFYEQYF. CDR3 DNA, as far as it was read: TGTGCCAGCAGTGAACAGAAGAGCGGGGGGGCCAACTTCTACGAG.

As concerns this clone: The CDR3 is cut off 3 residues early in the read; its end comes from the germline J gene. The chain links TRBV2 to TRBJ2-6; 7 bases line up with TRBD1. Trimming took 9 bases from V and 0 from J; bases not matched to a gene: 14. Germline V gene sequence: CDR1 SNHLY, CDR2 FYNNEI. The CDR3 is 18 residues long. CDR3 residues: CASKAGTERISGANVLTF. The sequenced part of the CDR3 DNA is TGTGCCAGTAAGGCCGGGACAGAGCGAATCTCTGGGGCCAACGTC.

With regard to this clone: The CDR3 end falls 3 residues outside the read, so it is completed with the germline J gene. This chain uses TRBV14 with TRBJ2-7, with unresolved D. The CDR3 loop spans 12 amino acids. With 2 bases removed from V and 4 bases from J, the gap between germline ends came to 6 bases. Germline V gives CDR1 SGHDN, CDR2 FVKESK. The part of the CDR3 DNA that was read is TGTGCCAGCAGCCAAAATAGATACGAG. Its protein product is CASSQNRYE. The whole CDR3 is CASSQNRYEQYF.

Comments on this clone: The CDR3 end is not reached by the read, which stops 3 residues before it; the germline J gene fills it in. Other DNA sequences in the sample encode the same CDR3. The chain employs TRBV19 and TRBJ1-3; D uncertain. CDR1 and CDR2 (germline): LNHDA, SQIVND (reference sequence). The CDR3 contains 10 residues. Partial CDR3 DNA: TGTGCCAGTGGTTTACGCACT. Its protein product is CASGLRT. The full-length CDR3 reads as CASGLRTIYF.

To note about this clone: The read ends 3 residues early relative to the CDR3; the germline J gene fills the gap. The rearrangement uses TRBV19 and TRBJ2-2; tentative D call: TRBD2 (6 bases). Germline CDR1 LNHDA, CDR2 SQIVND (reference sequence). V lost 7 bases to trimming and J lost 5 bases, with 20 bases between them. The length of the CDR3 is 16 residues. This CDR3 is CASTTTEGRRTGELFF. The CDR3 DNA, read in part, is TGTGCCAGTACCACCACGGAGGGGCGGCGGACCGGGGAG. Supplemented by reference TRBV19 and TRBJ2-2, the full variable domain reads DGGITQSPKYLFRKEGQNVTLSCEQNLNHDAMYWYRQDPGQGLRLIYYSQIVNDFQKGDIAEGYSVSREKKESFPLTVTSAQKNPTAFYLCASTTTEGRRTGELFFGEGSRLTVL.